This is a list of T cell receptor beta chains from one sample in a study of blood T cell repertoires in COVID-19. Only in-frame clones appear in the TCRdb table, and some are missing; sequencing was by immunoSEQ multiplex PCR. Among around 170,000 clones listed, about 80% were seen once. Source material: PBMCs or T cells enriched from blood (not recorded which). These receptors were obtained from a middle-aged man who had recovered from COVID-19. The CDR3 runs from the conserved cysteine through the conserved F or W. The order of the fields is V gene, D gene, clone size, J gene, CDR3 protein, CDR3 DNA. The D gene is left open where the match is weak. Some rows have no size entry. The others give once, few or many, or a class for an expanded clone.

V: TRBV2; D: .; size: .; J: TRBJ2-1; CDR3: CATTSSLWERNSDEQFF; DNA: TGTGCCACCACCTCTTCCCTTTGGGAGAGAAATTCAGATGAGCAGTTCTTC
V: TRBV7-2; D: TRBD1; size: .; J: TRBJ2-1; CDR3: CASSLTGAYNEQFF; DNA: TGTGCCAGCAGCTTAACAGGGGCCTACAATGAGCAGTTCTTC
V: TRBV19; D: .; size: .; J: TRBJ2-3; CDR3: CASSTGEAGAQYF; DNA: TGTGCCAGTAGTACCGGAGAGGCAGGGGCGCAGTATTTT
V: TRBV19; D: .; size: once; J: TRBJ2-2; CDR3: CASSIQVYWTGELFF; DNA: TGTGCCAGTAGTATTCAGGTCTATTGGACCGGGGAGCTGTTTTTT
V: TRBV7-2; D: TRBD2; size: .; J: TRBJ2-5; CDR3: CASSLVGTSGGEETQYF; DNA: TGTGCCAGCAGCTTAGTGGGGACTAGCGGGGGGGAAGAGACCCAGTACTTC
V: TRBV7-2; D: .; size: .; J: TRBJ1-5; CDR3: CASTSYSDNQPQHF; DNA: TGTGCCAGCACCTCCTACTCCGACAATCAGCCCCAGCATTTT
V: TRBV25-1; D: TRBD2; size: .; J: TRBJ2-2; CDR3: CASRAPPSGLTGELFF; DNA: TGTGCCAGCAGGGCCCCGCCTAGCGGTCTCACCGGGGAGCTGTTTTTT
V: TRBV6-5; D: TRBD1; size: .; J: TRBJ2-7; CDR3: CASSIKTGGYEQYF; DNA: TGTGCCAGCAGTATTAAGACAGGGGGCTACGAGCAGTACTTC
V: TRBV7-2; D: TRBD1; size: .; J: TRBJ1-5; CDR3: CASSLVGSTTGGNQPQHF; DNA: TGTGCCAGCAGCTTAGTCGGCTCAACGACAGGGGGCAATCAGCCCCAGCATTTT
V: TRBV15; D: .; size: .; J: TRBJ2-3; CDR3: CATSREQGGRTDTQYF; DNA: TGTGCCACCAGCAGAGAACAGGGAGGGCGCACAGATACGCAGTATTTT
V: TRBV30; D: .; size: .; J: TRBJ2-7; CDR3: CAWSPDSSYEQYF; DNA: TGTGCCTGGAGTCCGGACAGCTCCTACGAGCAGTACTTC
V: TRBV19; D: .; size: .; J: TRBJ1-2; CDR3: CASYQGRLGGYTF; DNA: TGTGCCAGTTACCAGGGTCGATTAGGGGGCTACACCTTC
V: TRBV30; D: .; size: .; J: TRBJ2-2; CDR3: CAWRRGGELFF; DNA: TGTGCCTGGAGAAGGGGCGGGGAGCTGTTTTTT
V: TRBV18; D: TRBD1; size: .; J: TRBJ1-2; CDR3: CASSPLGQGYGYTF; DNA: TGTGCCAGCTCACCACTAGGACAGGGGTACGGCTACACCTTC
V: TRBV5-1; D: .; size: .; J: TRBJ1-2; CDR3: CASSLSGHRIESNYGYTF; DNA: TGCGCCAGCAGCTTGTCGGGACACAGGATAGAGAGTAACTATGGCTACACCTTC
V: TRBV6-5; D: TRBD1; size: .; J: TRBJ1-4; CDR3: CASSLTGGVDEKLFF; DNA: TGTGCCAGCAGTTTAACAGGGGGCGTGGATGAAAAACTGTTTTTT
V: TRBV5-1; D: .; size: .; J: TRBJ2-1; CDR3: CASSQRIRDLQFF; DNA: TGCGCCAGCAGCCAAAGGATCCGGGACTTACAGTTCTTC
V: TRBV28; D: .; size: .; J: TRBJ2-1; CDR3: CASRDIRSYNEQFF; DNA: TGTGCCAGCAGGGACATCCGTTCCTACAATGAGCAGTTCTTC